Listed below are T cell receptor beta chains from one sample, sequenced in a study of technical replicates of blood from a few donors. Clones were read by immunoSEQ multiplex PCR, and TCRdb kept only the in-frame ones, dropping some. This sample has roughly 87,000 clones, with roughly 94% found just once. Material: T cells isolated from PBMCs. The receptors were gathered from a human donor in good health. Each CDR3 is given with its conserved first and last residue. The order of the fields is D gene, clone size, J gene, V gene, CDR3 protein, CDR3 DNA. A D gene is named only where the DNA matches it firmly. Not every row has a clone size; where given, it reads once, few, many or a size class.

D gene: NA
clone size: NA
J gene: TRBJ1-2
V gene: TRBV9
CDR3 protein: CASSAPPFGVRDGYTF
CDR3 DNA: TGTGCCAGCAGCGCCCCCCCTTTCGGGGTTAGGGATGGCTACACCTTC

D gene: TRBD2
clone size: NA
J gene: TRBJ2-3
V gene: TRBV2
CDR3 protein: CATLLAGGSGDTQYF
CDR3 DNA: TGTGCCACCCTACTAGCGGGGGGAAGTGGAGATACGCAGTATTTT

D gene: NA
clone size: NA
J gene: TRBJ1-2
V gene: TRBV7-8
CDR3 protein: CASSQARGGGGYTF
CDR3 DNA: TGTGCCAGCAGCCAAGCCCGGGGGGGAGGTGGCTACACCTTC

D gene: NA
clone size: few
J gene: TRBJ1-5
V gene: TRBV4-1
CDR3 protein: CASSQSDRSNQPQHF
CDR3 DNA: TGCGCCAGCAGCCAATCGGACAGAAGCAATCAGCCCCAGCATTTT

D gene: NA
clone size: NA
J gene: TRBJ1-3
V gene: TRBV6-5
CDR3 protein: CASGASLSGNTIYF
CDR3 DNA: TGTGCCAGCGGAGCCAGCCTCTCTGGAAACACCATATATTTT

D gene: TRBD2
clone size: NA
J gene: TRBJ2-5
V gene: TRBV7-8
CDR3 protein: CASSLEGLAVVTIQETQYF
CDR3 DNA: TGTGCCAGCAGCTTAGAGGGGCTAGCGGTAGTGACGATACAAGAGACCCAGTACTTC

D gene: NA
clone size: once
J gene: TRBJ2-3
V gene: TRBV2
CDR3 protein: CASTPRGGYTDTQYF
CDR3 DNA: TGTGCCAGCACCCCCCGAGGCGGGTACACAGATACGCAGTATTTT

D gene: TRBD1
clone size: NA
J gene: TRBJ2-5
V gene: TRBV5-6
CDR3 protein: CASSLGQGASGETQYF
CDR3 DNA: TGTGCCAGCAGCTTGGGCCAGGGGGCTAGTGGAGAGACCCAGTACTTC

D gene: NA
clone size: NA
J gene: TRBJ1-1
V gene: TRBV7-8
CDR3 protein: CASSGTGLSEAFF
CDR3 DNA: TGTGCCAGCAGCGGGACTGGGCTGTCTGAAGCTTTCTTT

D gene: TRBD1
clone size: NA
J gene: TRBJ2-7
V gene: TRBV7-6
CDR3 protein: CASSLRQGAGDEQYF
CDR3 DNA: TGTGCCAGCAGCTTAAGACAGGGGGCCGGTGACGAGCAGTACTTC

D gene: TRBD1
clone size: NA
J gene: TRBJ1-1
V gene: TRBV6-1
CDR3 protein: CASRGTGQGNTEAFF
CDR3 DNA: TGTGCCAGCAGGGGTACCGGACAGGGAAACACTGAAGCTTTCTTT

D gene: NA
clone size: NA
J gene: TRBJ2-1
V gene: TRBV9
CDR3 protein: CASSASTRVFSDEQFF
CDR3 DNA: TGTGCCAGCAGCGCCTCGACTAGAGTGTTTTCGGATGAGCAGTTCTTC

D gene: NA
clone size: once
J gene: TRBJ2-7
V gene: TRBV11-2
CDR3 protein: CASSQGTLYEQYF
CDR3 DNA: TGTGCCAGCAGCCAGGGGACACTCTACGAGCAGTACTTC

D gene: NA
clone size: NA
J gene: TRBJ2-1
V gene: TRBV25-1
CDR3 protein: CASSVLNEQFF
CDR3 DNA: TGTGCCAGCAGTGTACTCAATGAGCAGTTCTTC

D gene: NA
clone size: NA
J gene: TRBJ2-7
V gene: TRBV20-1
CDR3 protein: CSARLVDEQYF
CDR3 DNA: TGCAGTGCTCGACTAGTCGACGAGCAGTACTTC

D gene: TRBD2
clone size: NA
J gene: TRBJ2-1
V gene: TRBV30
CDR3 protein: CAWSVASGGYNEQFF
CDR3 DNA: TGTGCCTGGAGTGTCGCTAGCGGGGGCTACAATGAGCAGTTCTTC

D gene: NA
clone size: NA
J gene: TRBJ1-1
V gene: TRBV7-8
CDR3 protein: CASSLERGLNTEAFF
CDR3 DNA: TGTGCCAGCAGCTTAGAACGGGGATTGAACACTGAAGCTTTCTTT

D gene: NA
clone size: NA
J gene: TRBJ1-2
V gene: TRBV7-8
CDR3 protein: CASSRKDRGVGYTF
CDR3 DNA: TGTGCCAGCAGCCGAAAGGACCGGGGGGTAGGCTACACCTTC

D gene: NA
clone size: NA
J gene: TRBJ1-1
V gene: TRBV5-3
CDR3 protein: CARSLDRMGKAFF
CDR3 DNA: TGTGCCAGAAGCTTGGACAGGATGGGGAAAGCTTTCTTT

D gene: NA
clone size: NA
J gene: TRBJ2-7
V gene: TRBV19
CDR3 protein: CASSITWSGYEQYF
CDR3 DNA: TGTGCCAGTAGTATAACGTGGTCGGGTTACGAGCAGTACTTC

D gene: NA
clone size: NA
J gene: TRBJ2-5
V gene: TRBV11-3
CDR3 protein: CASSPDWGHGKETQYF
CDR3 DNA: TGTGCCAGCAGCCCCGATTGGGGGCACGGAAAAGAGACCCAGTACTTC

D gene: NA
clone size: NA
J gene: TRBJ2-2
V gene: TRBV5-1
CDR3 protein: CASSLRGINANTGELFF
CDR3 DNA: TGCGCCAGCAGCTTGAGGGGGATAAACGCGAACACCGGGGAGCTGTTTTTT

D gene: NA
clone size: NA
J gene: TRBJ1-3
V gene: TRBV19
CDR3 protein: CASSIAAHSGNTIYF
CDR3 DNA: TGTGCCAGTAGTATCGCTGCACACTCTGGAAACACCATATATTTT